A selection of T cell receptor beta chains follows, all from one sample in a study of cytomegalovirus exposure and HLA in healthy donors. Produced via immunoSEQ multiplex PCR; TCRdb's table is partial and in-frame only. The table lists around 67,000 clones, about 61% of them singletons. The material sequenced was PBMCs. These receptors were obtained from a woman in her 50s in good health and CMV-seronegative. Each CDR3 is given with its conserved first and last residue. Each record gives: clone size, J gene, D gene, V gene, CDR3 protein, CDR3 DNA. The D gene is left open where the match is weak. The size of a clone is reported for some rows only, either as once, few or many, or as a class for expanded clones.

abundance: NA
j_gene: TRBJ2-3
d_gene: TRBD2
v_gene: TRBV5-1
CDR3aa: CASSRTSSTDTQYF
CDR3nt: TGCGCCAGCAGCCGGACTAGCAGCACAGATACGCAGTATTTT

abundance: NA
j_gene: TRBJ2-5
d_gene: TRBD2
v_gene: TRBV4-1
CDR3aa: CASEAPGLAGREETQYF
CDR3nt: TGCGCCAGCGAGGCCCCGGGACTAGCGGGAAGGGAAGAGACCCAGTACTTC

abundance: NA
j_gene: TRBJ1-2
d_gene: NA
v_gene: TRBV28
CDR3aa: CASSLYGRSYGYTF
CDR3nt: TGTGCCAGCAGTTTATATGGCAGAAGCTATGGCTACACCTTC

abundance: NA
j_gene: TRBJ1-5
d_gene: NA
v_gene: TRBV28
CDR3aa: CASSLQGTEFYSNQPQHF
CDR3nt: TGTGCCAGCAGTTTACAGGGGACGGAATTTTATAGCAATCAGCCCCAGCATTTT

abundance: NA
j_gene: TRBJ1-2
d_gene: TRBD1
v_gene: TRBV19
CDR3aa: CASSFPGTPGGYGYTF
CDR3nt: TGTGCCAGTAGTTTCCCCGGGACACCAGGGGGCTATGGCTACACCTTC

abundance: NA
j_gene: TRBJ2-3
d_gene: TRBD2
v_gene: TRBV9
CDR3aa: CASSGGTSLDTQYF
CDR3nt: TGTGCCAGCAGCGGCGGGACTAGCCTAGATACGCAGTATTTT

abundance: NA
j_gene: TRBJ1-4
d_gene: NA
v_gene: TRBV30
CDR3aa: CAWSVGGRGWTNEKLFF
CDR3nt: TGTGCCTGGAGTGTCGGCGGCAGGGGCTGGACTAATGAAAAACTGTTTTTT

abundance: NA
j_gene: TRBJ2-7
d_gene: NA
v_gene: TRBV5-6
CDR3aa: CASSSGLSYEQYF
CDR3nt: TGTGCCAGCAGCTCCGGACTTTCCTACGAGCAGTACTTC

abundance: NA
j_gene: TRBJ2-3
d_gene: NA
v_gene: TRBV6-5
CDR3aa: CASSPPGLDTQYF
CDR3nt: TGTGCCAGCAGTCCTCCGGGGTTGGATACGCAGTATTTT

abundance: NA
j_gene: TRBJ1-5
d_gene: NA
v_gene: TRBV18
CDR3aa: CASSPPSGRINQPQHF
CDR3nt: TGTGCCAGCTCACCACCATCGGGTCGGATCAATCAGCCCCAGCATTTT

abundance: NA
j_gene: TRBJ1-4
d_gene: NA
v_gene: TRBV30
CDR3aa: CAWSVRGFKANEKLFF
CDR3nt: TGTGCCTGGAGTGTTAGGGGGTTCAAGGCTAATGAAAAACTGTTTTTT

abundance: NA
j_gene: TRBJ2-5
d_gene: TRBD2
v_gene: TRBV6-5
CDR3aa: CASRDGGAETQYF
CDR3nt: TGTGCCAGCAGGGACGGGGGGGCGGAGACCCAGTACTTC

abundance: NA
j_gene: TRBJ1-2
d_gene: NA
v_gene: TRBV6-5
CDR3aa: CASSYSGQGRGYTF
CDR3nt: TGTGCCAGCAGTTACTCGGGGCAGGGTCGAGGCTACACCTTC

abundance: few
j_gene: TRBJ1-5
d_gene: TRBD1
v_gene: TRBV6-5
CDR3aa: CASRRQGDDQPQHF
CDR3nt: TGTGCCAGCAGGCGACAGGGGGATGATCAGCCCCAGCATTTT

abundance: few
j_gene: TRBJ1-2
d_gene: TRBD1
v_gene: TRBV6-6
CDR3aa: CATPTGGGYGYTF
CDR3nt: TGTGCCACGCCGACAGGGGGAGGCTATGGCTACACCTTC

abundance: NA
j_gene: TRBJ1-5
d_gene: NA
v_gene: TRBV28
CDR3aa: CASTVSNQPQHF
CDR3nt: TGTGCCAGCACAGTTAGCAATCAGCCCCAGCATTTT

abundance: NA
j_gene: TRBJ2-7
d_gene: TRBD1
v_gene: TRBV4-3
CDR3aa: CASSHTKGRGQDEQYF
CDR3nt: TGCGCCAGCAGCCACACAAAGGGCAGGGGGCAGGACGAGCAGTACTTC

abundance: once
j_gene: TRBJ1-5
d_gene: NA
v_gene: TRBV19
CDR3aa: CASSIWREGNQPQHF
CDR3nt: TGTGCCAGTAGTATATGGAGGGAGGGCAATCAGCCCCAGCATTTT

abundance: NA
j_gene: TRBJ2-7
d_gene: NA
v_gene: TRBV30
CDR3aa: CAWSARGNYEQYF
CDR3nt: TGTGCCTGGAGTGCTCGCGGGAACTACGAGCAGTACTTC

abundance: NA
j_gene: TRBJ2-5
d_gene: TRBD2
v_gene: TRBV28
CDR3aa: CASSKGLAGQETQYF
CDR3nt: TGTGCCAGCAGTAAGGGACTAGCGGGCCAAGAGACCCAGTACTTC

abundance: NA
j_gene: TRBJ1-1
d_gene: NA
v_gene: TRBV6-5
CDR3aa: CASSRDTLNTEAFF
CDR3nt: TGTGCCAGCAGTCGGGACACATTGAACACTGAAGCTTTCTTT

abundance: NA
j_gene: TRBJ1-4
d_gene: NA
v_gene: TRBV30
CDR3aa: CAWSQGYEKLFF
CDR3nt: TGTGCCTGGAGTCAGGGATATGAAAAACTGTTTTTT

abundance: NA
j_gene: TRBJ1-2
d_gene: NA
v_gene: TRBV2
CDR3aa: CASSEGQGRGYTF
CDR3nt: TGTGCCAGCAGTGAAGGGCAGGGCAGGGGCTACACCTTC

abundance: NA
j_gene: TRBJ2-6
d_gene: NA
v_gene: TRBV6-4
CDR3aa: CASSEEGSGANVLTF
CDR3nt: TGTGCCAGCAGTGAAGAGGGATCTGGGGCCAACGTCCTGACTTTC

abundance: NA
j_gene: TRBJ1-5
d_gene: NA
v_gene: TRBV19
CDR3aa: CASRLQGGERQPQHF
CDR3nt: TGTGCCAGTAGGCTACAGGGAGGGGAACGTCAGCCCCAGCATTTT

abundance: NA
j_gene: TRBJ1-5
d_gene: NA
v_gene: TRBV5-6
CDR3aa: CASSFIGQVDQPQHF
CDR3nt: TGTGCCAGCAGCTTTATCGGACAAGTTGATCAGCCCCAGCATTTT

abundance: NA
j_gene: TRBJ2-1
d_gene: NA
v_gene: TRBV5-1
CDR3aa: CASSLGLARPYNEQFF
CDR3nt: TGCGCCAGCAGCTTGGGATTAGCGCGACCCTACAATGAGCAGTTCTTC